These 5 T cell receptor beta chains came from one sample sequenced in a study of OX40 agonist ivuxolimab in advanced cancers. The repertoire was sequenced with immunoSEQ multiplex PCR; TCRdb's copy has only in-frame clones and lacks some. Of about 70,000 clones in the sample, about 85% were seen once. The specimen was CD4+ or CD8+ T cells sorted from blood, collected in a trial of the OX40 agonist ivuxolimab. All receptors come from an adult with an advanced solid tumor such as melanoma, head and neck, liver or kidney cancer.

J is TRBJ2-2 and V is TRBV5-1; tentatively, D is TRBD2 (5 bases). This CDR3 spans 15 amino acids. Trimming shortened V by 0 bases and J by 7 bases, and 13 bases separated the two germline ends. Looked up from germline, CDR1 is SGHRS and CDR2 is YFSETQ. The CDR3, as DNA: TGCGCCAGCAGCTTGGAGGCGAGGGCGGGCGGGGAGCTGTTTTTT. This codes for CASSLEARAGGELFF.

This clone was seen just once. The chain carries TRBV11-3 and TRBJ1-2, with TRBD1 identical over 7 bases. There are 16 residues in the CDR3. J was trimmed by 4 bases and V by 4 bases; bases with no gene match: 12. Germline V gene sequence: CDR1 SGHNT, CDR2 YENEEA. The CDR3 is CASSWVGGTESYGYTF. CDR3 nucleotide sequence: TGTGCCAGCAGCTGGGTTGGCGGGACAGAAAGCTATGGCTACACCTTC.

The CDR3, as DNA: TGTGCCAGCAGGAAACGGGGGCCCCAAGAGACCCAGTACTTC. Translated: CASRKRGPQETQYF. The rearrangement uses TRBV7-9 and TRBJ2-5; D is perhaps TRBD1 or TRBD2 (6 bases each). There are 14 residues in the CDR3. Germline CDR1 is SEHNR and CDR2 is FQNEAQ (reference sequence). Deletions cut 6 bases from V and 1 base from J, with 12 bases between.

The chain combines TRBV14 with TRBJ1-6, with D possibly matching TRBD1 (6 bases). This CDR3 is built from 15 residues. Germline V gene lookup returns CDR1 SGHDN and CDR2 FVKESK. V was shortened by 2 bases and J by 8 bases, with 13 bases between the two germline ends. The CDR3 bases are TGTGCCAGCAGCCAACATGGGACACAATATTCACCCCTCCACTTT. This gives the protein CASSQHGTQYSPLHF.

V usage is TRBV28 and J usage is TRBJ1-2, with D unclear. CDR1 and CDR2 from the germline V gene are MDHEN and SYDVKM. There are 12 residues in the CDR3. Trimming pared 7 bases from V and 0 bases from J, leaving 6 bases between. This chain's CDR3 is CASTPANYGYTF. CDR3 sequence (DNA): TGTGCCAGCACTCCCGCTAACTATGGCTACACCTTC.